The 27 T cell receptor beta chains given below trace back to one sample, sequenced in a study of blood T cell repertoires in COVID-19. Only in-frame clones appear in the TCRdb table, and some are missing; sequencing was by immunoSEQ multiplex PCR. There are tens of thousands of clones in the sample; roughly two thirds occur only once, and 4.8% lies in the top ten. Sequenced sample: peripheral blood. Receptors were obtained from a woman aged 70 to 79 with COVID-19, enrolled during active disease.

This clone was detected a few times. The V call is TRBV6-2 or TRBV6-3, the J call TRBJ1-4, with D maybe TRBD1 (5 bases). From germline, CDR1 is MNHEY and CDR2 SVGEGT. Trimming removed 0 bases from V and 8 bases from J, with 13 bases in between. The CDR3 has 15 residues. For the CDR3, the DNA is TGTGCCAGCAGTTACTCGTCCGGGGGAGCGGAAAAACTGTTTTTT. Residues: CASSYSSGGAEKLFF.

V and J are TRBV29-1 and TRBJ1-5; 10 positions agree with TRBD1. V gave up 4 bases and J gave up 5 bases; unmatched junction bases: 8. The CDR3 length is 15 residues. CDR1 is SQVTM, CDR2 ANQGSEA, per germline. The CDR3 DNA reads TGCAGCGTTGTATCGGGGACAGGGGTGGATCAGCCCCAGCATTTT. This codes for CSVVSGTGVDQPQHF.

V is TRBV4-3 and J is TRBJ2-2; 8 bases align to TRBD1. Germline V lookup: CDR1 LGHNA, CDR2 YSLEER. The CDR3 is 19 residues long. V gave up 1 base and J gave up 0 bases; unmatched junction bases: 10. This CDR3 reads CASSQGARSGQANTGELFF. DNA for the CDR3: TGCGCCAGCAGCCAAGGGGCGCGCTCGGGACAGGCGAACACCGGGGAGCTGTTTTTT.

This clone was seen only once. The chain uses TRBV2 and TRBJ1-2; D is unresolved. CDR3 size: 14 residues. V gave up 4 bases and J gave up 2 bases, with 11 bases separating them. Germline loops: CDR1 SNHLY, CDR2 FYNNEI. The CDR3 loop is CASSVGGRNYGYTF. The CDR3 DNA reads TGTGCCAGCAGTGTCGGTGGCAGGAACTATGGCTACACCTTC.

This clone turned up a few times. The chain has TRBV9 and TRBJ2-3; 8 nucleotides align to TRBD2. The V and J ends lost 0 bases and 6 bases, in that order; junction bases with no gene match: 6. CDR1 and CDR2 from the germline V gene are SGDLS and YYNGEE. CDR3 size: 15 residues. CDR3: CASSVAGGSRDTQYF. Here the CDR3 DNA reads TGTGCCAGCAGCGTAGCGGGGGGGTCTCGGGATACGCAGTATTTT.

The chain uses TRBV7-9 and TRBJ2-1; TRBD2 matches at 9 bases. Germline V gives CDR1 SEHNR, CDR2 FQNEAQ (reference sequence). After removal of 3 bases from V and 4 bases from J, the junction contained 10 bases not matched to a gene. The CDR3 has 17 amino acids. The CDR3 DNA reads TGTGCCAGCAGCTTTTATGGTCTTACTAGCGGGTACAATGAGCAGTTCTTC. Its protein is CASSFYGLTSGYNEQFF.

Here the CDR3 DNA reads TGTGCCAGCAGCCCGGCCAAGACAGGGGTGGATGGCTACACCTTC. It is translated as CASSPAKTGVDGYTF. This chain connects TRBV5-4 to TRBJ1-2; 8 bases align to TRBD1. Germline CDR1 and CDR2: SGHNT and YYREEE (reference sequence). CDR3 size: 15 residues. Unmatched junction bases numbered 11, after V lost 4 bases and J lost 6 bases.

This rearrangement joins TRBV9 to TRBJ2-1; TRBD1 agrees at 10 bases. CDR3 length: 15 residues. CDR1 and CDR2 from the germline V gene are SGDLS and YYNGEE. V lost 4 bases and J lost 6; bases outside the gene matches: 7. CDR3 sequence: CASSPSGQGGNEQFF. The DNA for the CDR3 is TGTGCCAGCAGCCCTTCCGGACAGGGGGGCAATGAGCAGTTCTTC.

The chain combines TRBV7-3 with TRBJ2-1; 14 nucleotides match TRBD2. The J segment lost 8 bases and the V segment lost 3 bases, leaving 0 bases of the junction unmatched. CDR1 is SGHTA, CDR2 FQGTGA, per germline. The CDR3 is made up of 14 amino acids. CDR3 bases: TGTGCCAGCAGCTTGACTAGCGGGAGGGATGAGCAGTTCTTC. Its protein is CASSLTSGRDEQFF.

V is TRBV3-1 (or the pseudogene TRBV3-2) and J is TRBJ2-7, with D possibly being TRBD1 (5 bases). The V and J ends lost 0 bases and 3 bases respectively, with 9 bases between them. Germline assignment: CDR1 LGHDT and CDR2 YNNKEL (reference sequence). The CDR3 runs to 14 residues. As DNA, the CDR3 is TGTGCCAGCAGCCAAGACAGGGTGAGCTACGAGCAGTACTTC. Amino acids: CASSQDRVSYEQYF.

This chain uses TRBV3-1 (or the pseudogene TRBV3-2) with TRBJ2-5, with 7 bases fitting TRBD1. Germline V CDR1 and CDR2: LGHDT, YNNKEL (reference sequence). This CDR3 is 17 amino acids long. The V segment lost 4 bases and the J segment 1 base; nucleotides outside the gene matches: 12. The CDR3 spells CASSRSARGRIQETQYF. The CDR3 nucleotides read TGTGCCAGCAGCCGATCGGCTAGGGGGCGGATCCAAGAGACCCAGTACTTC.

The genes are TRBV12-3 or TRBV12-4 and TRBJ1-2; a weak D match, TRBD1 (5 bases). V was trimmed by 6 bases and J by 4 bases, leaving 12 bases between them. The CDR3 runs 13 residues. The CDR3 sequence is CASRRDGFYGYTF. For the CDR3, the DNA is TGTGCCAGCAGGCGGGACGGATTCTATGGCTACACCTTC.

The CDR3 is CAIRGQANGYTF. CDR3 sequence (DNA): TGTGCCATCAGGGGACAGGCAAATGGCTACACCTTC. This rearrangement joins TRBV10-3 to TRBJ1-2; the match to TRBD1 covers 8 bases. There are 12 residues in the CDR3. Germline V gene data show CDR1 as ENHRY and CDR2 as SYGVKD. J lost 6 bases, V lost 6 bases, and 3 bases had no gene match.

This clone showed up many times. The chain carries TRBV25-1 and TRBJ1-4; maybe TRBD1 (5 bases). The CDR3 runs 15 residues. Germline CDR1 MGHDK, CDR2 SYGVNS. Deletions cut 3 bases from V and 3 bases from J, with 11 bases between. The CDR3 DNA reads TGTGCCAGCAGTGACTGGGGCATGTCTAATGAAAAACTGTTTTTT. Encoded protein: CASSDWGMSNEKLFF.

The chain is built from TRBV7-8 and TRBJ2-5, with a possible D match to TRBD2 (7 bases). Germline lookup yields CDR1 SGHVS and CDR2 FQNEAQ. The CDR3 consists of 15 residues. V lost 5 bases to trimming and J lost 9 bases, with 22 bases between them. CDR3 DNA sequence: TGTGCCAGCAGCCCCCGGGACCTAAAGGGGGGGCCCCAGTACTTC. Amino acids: CASSPRDLKGGPQYF.

V and J are TRBV6-5 and TRBJ2-2; 10 positions match TRBD1. With V trimmed by 6 bases and J by 4 bases, 5 bases remained unmatched. Germline CDR1 is MNHEY and CDR2 is SVGAGI. CDR3 size: 15 residues. CDR3 DNA sequence: TGTGCCAGCAGGACAGGGGGCGCGGGCACCGGGGAGCTGTTTTTT. This codes for CASRTGGAGTGELFF.

In this sample, this clone turned up once. The chain has TRBV20-1 and TRBJ1-2, with a tentative D call TRBD1 (5 bases). The germline V gene encodes CDR1 DFQATT and CDR2 SNEGSKA (reference sequence). V lost 6 bases, J lost 6 bases, and 11 bases lay in between. This CDR3 is 11 amino acids long. The CDR3 coding sequence is TGCAGTGCCAGGGAGGGGAATGGCTACACCTTC. It encodes CSAREGNGYTF.

The chain joins TRBV7-2 to TRBJ2-5; the D gene is possibly TRBD2 (6 bases). The CDR3 is 15 amino acids. The germline CDR1 and CDR2 sequences are SGHTA and FQGNSA. The V end lost 1 base, the J end lost 5 bases, and 14 bases lay between the germline ends. The CDR3 DNA reads as TGTGCCAGCAGCTTAGACGGACTACCTAGGGAGACCCAGTACTTC. Translation gives CASSLDGLPRETQYF.

The chain recombines TRBV13 with TRBJ1-1; D is undetermined. Germline-derived CDR1 and CDR2 are PRHDT and FYEKMQ (reference sequence). CDR3 length equals 17 residues. With 1 base removed from V and 0 bases from J, the gap between germline ends came to 15 bases. The CDR3 DNA reads TGTGCCAGCAGCTTAGCTTTGCGGGCCCACATGAACACTGAAGCTTTCTTT. This translates into CASSLALRAHMNTEAFF. The full variable domain, rest sourced from reference TRBV13 and TRBJ1-1, is AAGVIQSPRHLIKEKRETATLKCYPIPRHDTVYWYQQGPGQDPQFLISFYEKMQSDKGSIPDRFSAQQFSDYHSELNMSSLELGDSALYFCASSLALRAHMNTEAFFGQGTRLTVV.

The chain links TRBV6-2 or TRBV6-3 to TRBJ2-1, with 8 bases aligning to TRBD2. Germline-derived CDR1 and CDR2 are MNHEY and SVGEGT. This CDR3 comprises 15 residues. The ends lost 6 bases at V and 1 base at J; junction bases unmatched: 5. The CDR3 DNA reads as TGTGCCAGCAGCACAGCGGGGGTTTCCTACAATGAGCAGTTCTTC. Its protein is CASSTAGVSYNEQFF.

This clone was observed a few times. The chain employs TRBV21-1 and TRBJ1-1. TRBV21-1 counts as a pseudogene. The CDR3 length is 14 residues. CDR3 protein: CASSKGGGYSEAFF. DNA for the CDR3: TGTGCCAGCAGCAAAGGGGGGGGTTATAGTGAAGCTTTCTTT.

DNA for the CDR3: TGTGCCAGCAGCGCGGGGACGTGGACGGATGAGCAGTTCTTC. The encoded protein is CASSAGTWTDEQFF. This chain uses TRBV7-9 with TRBJ2-1, with D possibly being TRBD2 (6 bases). This CDR3 has 14 amino acids. Per the germline V gene, CDR1 is SEHNR and CDR2 is FQNEAQ (reference sequence). The V end was cut by 5 bases, the J end by 8 bases, with 16 bases between.

The gene calls are TRBV7-9 and TRBJ2-1, with D tentatively TRBD2 (5 bases). Between the trimmed V and J ends, which lost 5 bases and 9 bases, there was a span of 17 bases. The CDR3 sequence is 14 residues long. Per the germline V gene, CDR1 is SEHNR and CDR2 is FQNEAQ (reference sequence). The CDR3 region is CASSPPGKRVEQFF. CDR3 in DNA: TGTGCCAGCAGCCCCCCGGGGAAGAGGGTTGAGCAGTTCTTC.

This chain links TRBV2 with TRBJ2-7; possibly TRBD2 for D (7 bases). This CDR3 is 15 amino acids long. Germline V gene data show CDR1 as SNHLY and CDR2 as FYNNEI. V was clipped by 7 bases and J by 5 bases, with 21 bases between them. The CDR3 here is CASMGKGGAFHEQYF. The DNA for the CDR3 is TGTGCCAGCATGGGGAAAGGGGGGGCGTTCCACGAGCAGTACTTC.

CDR3 in amino acids: CASSDSRVTGELFF. The CDR3 bases are TGTGCCAGCAGTGACTCCCGGGTCACCGGGGAGCTGTTTTTT. The J gene is TRBJ2-2, the V gene TRBV2; D is uncertain. V shed 3 bases and J shed 4 bases, with 9 bases lying between them. CDR1 and CDR2 from the germline V gene are SNHLY and FYNNEI. The CDR3 contains 14 residues. The variable domain in full, completed from reference TRBV2 and TRBJ2-2, reads EPEVTQTPSHQVTQMGQEVILRCVPISNHLYFYWYRQILGQKVEFLVSFYNNEISEKSEIFDDQFSVERPDGSNFTLKIRSTKLEDSAMYFCASSDSRVTGELFFGEGSRLTVL.

The V and J genes are TRBV5-4 and TRBJ2-5, with 7 nucleotides matching TRBD2. The germline V gene has CDR1 SGHNT and CDR2 YYREEE (reference sequence). The CDR3 runs to 15 residues. After removal of 0 bases from V and 2 bases from J, the junction contained 4 bases not matched to a gene. CDR3 region: CASSLVASGQETQYF. The CDR3 DNA reads as TGTGCCAGCAGCTTGGTGGCTAGCGGACAAGAGACCCAGTACTTC.

J is TRBJ2-1 and V is TRBV29-1; D may be TRBD2 (6 bases). The CDR3 totals 15 residues. Trimming left V 2 bases short and J 3 bases short, with 14 bases between. Germline-derived CDR1 and CDR2 are SQVTM and ANQGSEA. The DNA of the CDR3 is TGCAGCGTTGAACACCGGACTACAATCTACAATGAGCAGTTCTTC. Translated, it gives CSVEHRTTIYNEQFF.